The next 3 T cell receptor beta chains were all read from a single sample in a study of human T cells and chemical hapten exposure. TCRdb redid the calling of the RACE reads with MiXCR, one entry per CDR3 protein. The profile shows around 300,000 distinct CDR3 sequences, around 7% of them singletons. Described time point: pre-sensitization, week 0. The treatment: therapeutic diphenylcyclopropenone sensitization with weekly scalp DPC. The sequencing used whole blood, collected in connection with sensitization to the hapten diphenylcyclopropenone (DPC). The receptor source for this set is a man aged 18-30 years with alopecia areata. Some clones in this sample may be carry-over from other donors' samples.

In this sample, this clonotype turned up many times. J is TRBJ1-5 and V is TRBV2; maybe TRBD1 (5 bases). CDR1 and CDR2 from the germline V gene are SNHLY and FYNNEI. The V end was cut by 5 bases, the J end by 5 bases, with 10 bases between. The CDR3 has 13 amino acids. CDR3 protein: CASSRSGDQPQHF. In DNA, the CDR3 is TGTGCCAGCAGTCGGTCGGGGGATCAGCCCCAGCATTTT. The variable domain in full, with the rest retrieved from reference TRBV2 and TRBJ1-5, is EPEVTQTPSHQVTQMGQEVILRCVPISNHLYFYWYRQILGQKVEFLVSFYNNEISEKSEIFDDQFSVERPDGSNFTLKIRSTKLEDSAMYFCASSRSGDQPQHFGDGTRLSIL.

The table lists this clonotype with many counts. The chain is built from TRBV7-9 and TRBJ1-1; no firm D call. Trimming pared 1 base from V and 1 base from J, leaving 4 bases between. Per germline, CDR1 SEHNR and CDR2 FQNEAQ (reference sequence). The CDR3 length is 13 residues. The DNA of the CDR3 is TGTGCCAGCAGCTTAGACAGGAACACTGAAGCTTTCTTT. The encoded protein is CASSLDRNTEAFF.

The chain combines TRBV27 with TRBJ2-7; 10 bases match TRBD1. CDR3 size: 14 residues. The germline gives CDR1 MNHEY, CDR2 SMNVEV (reference sequence). V gave up 6 bases and J gave up 7 bases; unmatched junction bases: 9. The CDR3 here is CASRPADRGYEQYF. The CDR3 DNA follows: TGTGCCAGCAGGCCCGCGGACAGGGGGTATGAGCAGTACTTC.